The sequence of this T cell receptor (beta chain) was determined in a study of blood T cell repertoires in COVID-19. Overall study context: Samples of COVID-19 (acute and convalescent) were obtained from the United States, Italy and Spain. Sources were T cells, B-cell-depleted T cells, or PBMCs; the material itself was cDNA or gDNA.

Per the study methods: For nucleated cells, counts were estimated from reference gene primer amplification. Only in-frame clones appear in the TCRdb table, and some are missing; sequencing was by immunoSEQ multiplex PCR. V and J calls plus clone size are reproduced from that table; the DNA served to infer D and trimming. Of under 300,000 clones listed, less than 90% are singletons. Sequenced material: peripheral blood. This receptor was taken from a man in his sixties with acute or convalescent COVID-19.

DNA of the CDR3: TGTGCCAGCAGCTTCGGTAGCGGTGGGGGGGATACGCAGTATTTT. It encodes CASSFGSGGGDTQYF. The V gene is TRBV5-8, the J gene TRBJ2-3, with a tentative D call TRBD2 (6 bases). The CDR3 runs 15 residues. CDR1 is SGHTS, CDR2 YDEGEE, per germline. V was shortened by 2 bases and J by 6 bases, with 16 bases between the two germline ends. Full variable domain (rest looked up from reference TRBV5-8 and TRBJ2-3): EAGVTQSPTHLIKTRGQQATLRCSPISGHTSVYWYQQALGLGLQFLLWYDEGEERNRGNFPPRFSGRQFPNYSSELNVNALELEDSALYLCASSFGSGGGDTQYFGPGTRLTVL.